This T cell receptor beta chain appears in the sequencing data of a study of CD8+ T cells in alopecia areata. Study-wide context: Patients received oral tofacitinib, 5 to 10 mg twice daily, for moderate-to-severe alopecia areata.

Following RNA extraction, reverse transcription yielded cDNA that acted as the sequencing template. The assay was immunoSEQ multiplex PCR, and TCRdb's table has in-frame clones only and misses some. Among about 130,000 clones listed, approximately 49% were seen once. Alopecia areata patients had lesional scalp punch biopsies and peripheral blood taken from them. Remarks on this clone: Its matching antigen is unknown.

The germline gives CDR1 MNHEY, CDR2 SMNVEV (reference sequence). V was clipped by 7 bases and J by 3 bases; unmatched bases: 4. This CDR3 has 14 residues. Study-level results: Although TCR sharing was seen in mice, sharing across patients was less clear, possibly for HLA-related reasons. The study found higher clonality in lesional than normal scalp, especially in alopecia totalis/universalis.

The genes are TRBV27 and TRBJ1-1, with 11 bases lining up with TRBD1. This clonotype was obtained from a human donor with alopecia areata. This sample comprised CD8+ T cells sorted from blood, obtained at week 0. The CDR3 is CASTDRGPDTEAFF. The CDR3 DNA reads TGTGCCAGCACGGACAGGGGGCCGGACACTGAAGCTTTCTTT.